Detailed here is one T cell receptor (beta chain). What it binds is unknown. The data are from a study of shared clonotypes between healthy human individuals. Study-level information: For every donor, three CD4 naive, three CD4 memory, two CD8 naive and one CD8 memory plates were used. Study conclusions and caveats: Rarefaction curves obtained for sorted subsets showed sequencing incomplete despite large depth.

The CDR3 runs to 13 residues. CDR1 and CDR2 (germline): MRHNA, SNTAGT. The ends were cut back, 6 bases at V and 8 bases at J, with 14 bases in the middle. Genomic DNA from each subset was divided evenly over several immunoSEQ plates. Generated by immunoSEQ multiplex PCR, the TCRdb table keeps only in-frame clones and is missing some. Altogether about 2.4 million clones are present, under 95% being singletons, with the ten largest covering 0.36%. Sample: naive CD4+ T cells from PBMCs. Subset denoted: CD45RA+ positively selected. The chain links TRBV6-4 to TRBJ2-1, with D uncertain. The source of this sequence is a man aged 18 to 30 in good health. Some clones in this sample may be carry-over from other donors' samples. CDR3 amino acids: CASRILPPDEQFF. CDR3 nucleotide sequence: TGTGCCAGCAGAATACTCCCCCCAGATGAGCAGTTCTTC.